The T cell receptor (beta chain) under discussion was sequenced for a study of naive and memory T cell subsets. The length of the CDR3 is 12 residues. The germline gives CDR1 MNHEY, CDR2 SVGAGI. Trimming at V came to 6 bases and at J to 7 bases, leaving 1 base not matched to a gene. Both TRBC1 and TRBC2 were covered by a beta constant-region primer of two equimolar oligonucleotides. TCRdb passed the UMI-ligation and nested PCR reads through MiXCR, listing each CDR3 protein once. The sample yields 150,000 or so distinct CDR3 sequences, over 15% seen once. This chain connects TRBV6-5 to TRBJ2-1, with 9 bases matching TRBD2. This clonotype was sampled from a human donor in good health. The sample was naive CD4+ T cells from blood. In DNA, the CDR3 is TGTGCCAGCAGCGGACTAGCGAATGAGCAGTTCTTC. Amino acids: CASSGLANEQFF.